Below are 3 T cell receptor beta chains sequenced from a single sample in a study of T cell responses to AZD1222 COVID-19 vaccine. Repertoires were generated with immunoSEQ multiplex PCR, while TCRdb's copy carries only in-frame clones and drops some. The table lists around 130,000 clones, about 90% of them singletons. Sequenced material: peripheral blood, taken 28 days after the second AZD1222 dose. The receptor source for this set is an adult who received the AZD1222 COVID-19 vaccine.

V and J are TRBV5-5 and TRBJ2-2, with 8 bases fitting TRBD1. CDR1 is SGHKS and CDR2 is YYEKEE in the germline V gene (reference sequence). The CDR3 contains 16 residues. The V and J ends lost 0 bases and 2 bases, in that order; junction bases with no gene match: 3. CDR3 residues: CASSLGTGLNTGELFF. CDR3 bases: TGTGCCAGCAGCTTGGGGACAGGGCTTAACACCGGGGAGCTGTTTTTT.

This chain uses TRBV6-5 with TRBJ2-6; D is uncertain. V was pared by 6 bases and J by 0 bases, with 6 bases between. CDR1 and CDR2 from the germline V gene are MNHEY and SVGAGI. There are 14 residues in the CDR3. The CDR3 region is CASSRDSGANVLTF. The CDR3 nucleotides are TGTGCCAGCAGCCGAGACTCTGGGGCCAACGTCCTGACTTTC.

This chain connects TRBV5-1 to TRBJ2-2; TRBD2 matches 13 bases. J gave up 4 bases and V 4 bases, and 4 bases lay outside the gene matches. Germline loops: CDR1 SGHRS, CDR2 YFSETQ. The CDR3 is 16 amino acids. As DNA, the CDR3 is TGCGCCAGCAGCGAACTAGCGGGAGGGCGCACCGGGGAGCTGTTTTTT. This gives the protein CASSELAGGRTGELFF.